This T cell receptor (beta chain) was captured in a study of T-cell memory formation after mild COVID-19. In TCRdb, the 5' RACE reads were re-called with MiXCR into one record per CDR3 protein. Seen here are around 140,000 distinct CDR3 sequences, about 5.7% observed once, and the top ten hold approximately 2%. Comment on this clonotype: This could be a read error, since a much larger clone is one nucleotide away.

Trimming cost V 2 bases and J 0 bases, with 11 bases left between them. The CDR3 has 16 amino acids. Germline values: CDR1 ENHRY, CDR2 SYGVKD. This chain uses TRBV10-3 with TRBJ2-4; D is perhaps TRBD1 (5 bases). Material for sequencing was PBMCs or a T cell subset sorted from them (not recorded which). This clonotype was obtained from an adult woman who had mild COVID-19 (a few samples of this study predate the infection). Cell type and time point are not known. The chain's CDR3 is CAISEDLGVAKNIQYF. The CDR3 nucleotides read TGTGCCATCAGTGAGGACCTAGGGGTAGCCAAAAACATTCAGTACTTC.